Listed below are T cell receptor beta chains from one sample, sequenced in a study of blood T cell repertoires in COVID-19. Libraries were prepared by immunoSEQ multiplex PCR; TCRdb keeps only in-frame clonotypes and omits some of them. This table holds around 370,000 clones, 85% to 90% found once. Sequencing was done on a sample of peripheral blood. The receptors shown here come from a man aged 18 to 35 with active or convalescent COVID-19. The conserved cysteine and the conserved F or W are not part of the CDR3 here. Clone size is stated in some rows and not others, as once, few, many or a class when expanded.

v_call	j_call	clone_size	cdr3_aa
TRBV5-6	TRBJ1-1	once	ASSRTTGVDEAF
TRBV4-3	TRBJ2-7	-	ASSQDLPSGSYEQY
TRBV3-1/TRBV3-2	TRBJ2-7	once	ASSRRGTGRSYEQY
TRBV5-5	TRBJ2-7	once	ASSFGRPYEQY
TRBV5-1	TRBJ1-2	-	ASSLGQGADGYT
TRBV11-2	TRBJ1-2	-	ASSPGTVYGYT
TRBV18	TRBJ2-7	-	ASSPRTGAEDEQY
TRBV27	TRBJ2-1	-	ASTWVAGASGDEQF
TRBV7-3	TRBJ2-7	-	ASSIGTGGTYEQY
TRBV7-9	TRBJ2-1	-	ASSPASGGMYNEQF
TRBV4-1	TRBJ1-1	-	ASSQTGTGNTEAF
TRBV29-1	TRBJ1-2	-	SVQGRTVGYGYT
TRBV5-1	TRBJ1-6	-	ASTSGPSIYNSPLH
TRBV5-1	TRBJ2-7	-	ASSLDPMTGTEQY
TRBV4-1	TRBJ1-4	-	ASSQDRGTIEKLF
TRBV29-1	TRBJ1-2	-	SVGQGEGYT
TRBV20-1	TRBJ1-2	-	SPSGGDSGIYGYT
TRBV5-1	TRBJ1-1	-	ASSLAQGALSPEAF
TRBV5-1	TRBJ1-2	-	ASSEPGQGYDYT
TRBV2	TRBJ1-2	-	ASSEDRLNGYT
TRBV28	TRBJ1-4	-	ASSFPPGDEKLF
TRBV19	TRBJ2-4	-	ASKETGGRNIQY
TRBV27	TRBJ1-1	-	ASRLGRTSSLSNTEAF
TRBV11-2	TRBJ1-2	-	ASSLDPRGTDGYT
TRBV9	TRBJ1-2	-	ASSVVTGGGYT
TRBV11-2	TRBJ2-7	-	ASSSPGNGTYEQY
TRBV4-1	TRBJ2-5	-	ASSQGRGPQETQY
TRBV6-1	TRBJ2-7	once	ASSEGGRAYEQY
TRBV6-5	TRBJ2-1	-	ASSSLTYNEQF
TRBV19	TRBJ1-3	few	ASSTTGTGRISGNTIY
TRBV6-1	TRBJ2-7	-	ASSEFREAYEQY
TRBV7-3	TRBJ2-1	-	ASSLTGNEQF
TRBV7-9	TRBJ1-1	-	ASSLDLGARWGDTEAF
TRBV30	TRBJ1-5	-	AWSGKGSGNQPQH
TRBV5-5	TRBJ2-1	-	ASSSLAGRNSYNEQF
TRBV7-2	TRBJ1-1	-	ASSRGGNTEAF
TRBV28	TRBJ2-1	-	ASSDGTGLDEQF
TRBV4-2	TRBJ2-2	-	ASSQVSGRAGGTGELF
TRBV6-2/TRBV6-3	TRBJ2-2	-	ASSPTTGELF
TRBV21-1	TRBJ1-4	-	ASSNRDRGNEKLF
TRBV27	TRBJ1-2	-	ASSYRDRGLDGYT
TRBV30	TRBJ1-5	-	AWSGNTGTGGLQPQH
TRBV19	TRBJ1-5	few	ASSLDRGLFQPQH
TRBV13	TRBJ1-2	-	ASSHMTETDGYT
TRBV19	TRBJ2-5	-	ASSKRLAGAGETQY
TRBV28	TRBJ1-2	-	ASSVRVDYGYT
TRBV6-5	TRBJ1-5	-	ASSSRQGNQPQH
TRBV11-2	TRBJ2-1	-	ASSYGTSPPRYNEQF
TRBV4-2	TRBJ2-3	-	ASSLRLLTPSDTQY
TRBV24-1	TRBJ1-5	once	ATSGIRDRVRYSNQPQH